The 15 T cell receptor beta chains listed next were all sequenced from one sample in a study of naive and memory T cell subsets. Both TRBC1 and TRBC2 were covered by a beta constant-region primer of two equimolar oligonucleotides. One entry per CDR3 protein, called by TCRdb with MiXCR from the UMI-ligation and nested PCR reads. The sample lists about 85,000 distinct CDR3 sequences, 13% occurring once. The sample was central memory CD4+ T cells from blood. Receptor source: a human donor in good health.

This clonotype showed up just once. The chain carries TRBV4-1 and TRBJ2-7; TRBD2 is a possible D gene (6 bases). The CDR3 is 16 residues long. Trimming removed 4 bases from V and 3 bases from J, with 19 bases in between. Germline V lookup: CDR1 MGHRA, CDR2 YSYEKL. The CDR3 loop is CASSRAGGAPFYEQYF. In DNA form, the CDR3 reads TGCGCCAGCAGCCGAGCCGGAGGGGCTCCTTTCTACGAGCAGTACTTC.

The CDR3 sequence: CASSQVALEGYTF. DNA for the CDR3: TGTGCCAGCAGCCAAGTCGCGTTGGAGGGCTACACCTTC. The rearrangement uses TRBV3-1 and TRBJ1-2; D unresolved. Germline CDR1 reads LGHDT; CDR2 reads YNNKEL (reference sequence). This CDR3 contains 13 residues. The V end lost 1 base, the J end lost 8 bases, and 11 bases lay between the germline ends.

This clonotype has a handful of counts. The V and J genes are TRBV5-5 and TRBJ2-5; D remains unclear. V shed 4 bases and J shed 1 base, with 8 bases lying between them. Germline CDR1 SGHKS, CDR2 YYEKEE (reference sequence). CDR3 size: 13 residues. The CDR3 sequence is CASSRSAQETQYF. The CDR3 region has the DNA TGTGCCAGCAGCCGGTCCGCCCAAGAGACCCAGTACTTC.

The chain employs TRBV7-2 and TRBJ2-5, with 8 bases matching TRBD2. The CDR3 totals 14 residues. V lost 5 bases and J lost 5; bases outside the gene matches: 7. Germline assignment: CDR1 SGHTA and CDR2 FQGNSA. In DNA, the CDR3 is TGTGCCAGCAGCCCGGGGGGGGCGAAGGAGACCCAGTACTTC. Its translation: CASSPGGAKETQYF.

By share, this clonotype ranks as medium-sized. J is TRBJ2-1 and V is TRBV20-1; 12 bases are shared with TRBD2. The CDR3 contains 14 residues. With V trimmed by 6 bases and J by 9 bases, 9 bases remained unmatched. CDR1 and CDR2 (germline): DFQATT, SNEGSKA (reference sequence). The CDR3 DNA is TGCAGTGCCCTCGCGACTAGCGGGAGCACTGAGCAGTTCTTC. It specifies CSALATSGSTEQFF.

This CDR3 reads CSVGGSLDTQYF. The CDR3 bases are TGCAGCGTTGGCGGGAGTCTGGATACGCAGTATTTT. J is TRBJ2-3 and V is TRBV29-1; 7 bases are shared with TRBD2. V lost 4 bases to trimming and J lost 6 bases; unmatched junction nucleotides: 4. The CDR3 has 12 amino acids. Germline assignment: CDR1 SQVTM and CDR2 ANQGSEA.

This clonotype was recorded a few times. The chain links TRBV7-2 to TRBJ2-5, with D perhaps TRBD1 (5 bases). The CDR3 runs 18 residues. Germline V gene lookup returns CDR1 SGHTA and CDR2 FQGNSA. V was pared by 2 bases and J by 7 bases, with 26 bases between. The CDR3 sequence: CASSLKPEGAGQAGTQYF. CDR3 in DNA: TGTGCCAGCAGCTTAAAGCCAGAAGGGGCAGGGCAAGCAGGGACCCAGTACTTC.

Many counts were recorded for this clonotype. J is TRBJ1-1 and V is TRBV27; D gene uncertain. The CDR3 runs 13 residues. With 8 bases removed from V and 0 bases from J, the gap between germline ends came to 10 bases. Germline V gene lookup returns CDR1 MNHEY and CDR2 SMNVEV (reference sequence). CDR3 in DNA: TGTGCCAGCCAGGCATCGATGAACACTGAAGCTTTCTTT. Its translation: CASQASMNTEAFF.

This clonotype turned up a few times. The rearrangement joins TRBV3-1 to TRBJ2-4; D remains ambiguous. Trimming removed 1 base at V and 2 bases at J, with 6 bases between. Germline V lookup: CDR1 LGHDT, CDR2 YNNKEL (reference sequence). The CDR3 is 14 residues long. The CDR3 region is CASSQVETKNIQYF. CDR3 bases: TGTGCCAGCAGCCAAGTCGAAACCAAAAACATTCAGTACTTC.

In this sample, this clonotype turned up a few times. V gene TRBV5-5 combines with J gene TRBJ2-6; the match to TRBD2 covers 7 bases. The CDR3 extends over 17 amino acids. The V gene end was trimmed by 4 bases and the J gene end by 3 bases; junction bases not matched to a gene: 10. CDR1 and CDR2 (germline): SGHKS, YYEKEE (reference sequence). This chain's CDR3 is CASSLGTGGFGANVLTF. The CDR3 nucleotides read TGTGCCAGCAGCCTGGGAACCGGGGGGTTTGGGGCCAACGTCCTGACTTTC.

This clonotype was counted between two and nine times. The chain carries TRBV6-1 and TRBJ2-1, with no clear D. This CDR3 region has 13 residues. V was pared by 6 bases and J by 4 bases, with 10 bases between. Germline lookup yields CDR1 MNHNS and CDR2 SASEGT. The CDR3 region is CASSEYKYNEQFF. The CDR3 DNA follows: TGTGCCAGCAGCGAATACAAGTACAATGAGCAGTTCTTC.

This clonotype was observed many times. This chain connects TRBV28 to TRBJ2-7; TRBD1 matches at 10 bases. There are 18 residues in the CDR3. Looked up from germline, CDR1 is MDHEN and CDR2 is SYDVKM. V lost 2 bases and J lost 4; bases outside the gene matches: 14. This CDR3 is CASSLNTPSRGQGYEQYF. CDR3 DNA: TGTGCCAGCAGTTTAAACACCCCGTCAAGGGGACAGGGGTACGAGCAGTACTTC.

The J gene is TRBJ1-4, the V gene TRBV12-3 or TRBV12-4; D possibly corresponds to TRBD1 (5 bases). This CDR3 region has 12 residues. V was shortened by 5 bases and J by 6 bases, with 7 bases between the two germline ends. DNA of the CDR3: TGTGCCAGCAGTCTGGGACATGAAAAACTGTTTTTT. This translates into CASSLGHEKLFF.

The chain is built from TRBV5-1 and TRBJ2-5; D is uncertain. The CDR3 extends over 14 amino acids. Germline V gene lookup returns CDR1 SGHRS and CDR2 YFSETQ. The V end lost 4 bases, the J end lost 3 bases, and 13 bases lay between the germline ends. The CDR3 protein is CASSRQAAEETQYF. The CDR3 DNA is TGCGCCAGCAGCCGCCAGGCGGCGGAAGAGACCCAGTACTTC.

The table lists this clonotype with a few counts. CDR3 nucleotides: TGTGCCAGCAGTTACGATCAGGTGCGAAGGGAGCAGTTCTTC. This codes for CASSYDQVRREQFF. The genes are TRBV6-2 or TRBV6-3 and TRBJ2-1; the D is unclear. The germline CDR1 and CDR2 sequences are MNHEY and SVGEGT. Trimming removed 2 bases from V and 10 bases from J, with 15 bases in between. The CDR3 consists of 14 residues.